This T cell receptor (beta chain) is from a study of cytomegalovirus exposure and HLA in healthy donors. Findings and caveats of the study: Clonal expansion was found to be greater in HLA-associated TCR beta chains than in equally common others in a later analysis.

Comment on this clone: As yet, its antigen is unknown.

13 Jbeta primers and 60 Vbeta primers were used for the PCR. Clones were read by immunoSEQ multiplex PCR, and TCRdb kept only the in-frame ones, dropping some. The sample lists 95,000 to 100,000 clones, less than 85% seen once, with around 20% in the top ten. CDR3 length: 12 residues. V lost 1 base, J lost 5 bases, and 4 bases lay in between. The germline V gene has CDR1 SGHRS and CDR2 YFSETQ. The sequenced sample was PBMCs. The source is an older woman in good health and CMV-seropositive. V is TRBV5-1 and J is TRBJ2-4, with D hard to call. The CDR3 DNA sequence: TGCGCCAGCAGCTTGTCAGAAAACATTCAGTACTTC. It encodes CASSLSENIQYF.